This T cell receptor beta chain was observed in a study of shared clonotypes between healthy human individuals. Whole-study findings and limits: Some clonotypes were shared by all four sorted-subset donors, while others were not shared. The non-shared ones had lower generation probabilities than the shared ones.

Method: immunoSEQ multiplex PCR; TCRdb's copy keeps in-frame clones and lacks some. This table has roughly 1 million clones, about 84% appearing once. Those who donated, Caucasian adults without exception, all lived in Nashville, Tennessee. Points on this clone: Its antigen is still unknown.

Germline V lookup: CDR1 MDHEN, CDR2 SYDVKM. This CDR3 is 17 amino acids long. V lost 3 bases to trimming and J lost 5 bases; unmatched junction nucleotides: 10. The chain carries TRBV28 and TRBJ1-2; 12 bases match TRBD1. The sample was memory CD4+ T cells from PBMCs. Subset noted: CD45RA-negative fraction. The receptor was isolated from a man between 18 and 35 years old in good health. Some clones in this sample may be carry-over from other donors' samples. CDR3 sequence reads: CASSFPRGQGAGYGYTF. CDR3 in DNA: TGTGCCAGCAGTTTTCCCCGGGGACAGGGGGCGGGATATGGCTACACCTTC.